The T cell receptor beta chain described here comes from a study of CD8+ T cells in alopecia areata. There are a few counts of this clone. The treatment here: oral pan-JAK inhibitor, 5-10 mg twice daily. Sequencing relied on a cDNA template that was reverse transcribed from extracted RNA. Data came from immunoSEQ multiplex PCR; TCRdb stores just in-frame clones and leaves some out. The table records around 270,000 clones, roughly 64% of them present only once. Trimming cost V 3 bases and J 4 bases; bases outside gene matches: 6. Germline CDR1 and CDR2: SGHRS and YFSETQ. The CDR3 sequence is 15 residues long.

This TCR was sampled from a human donor with alopecia areata. The gene calls are TRBV5-1 and TRBJ2-1; 8 bases are a match to TRBD1. Material: CD4+ T cells sorted from blood, obtained at week 24, from a patient treated with tofacitinib. Here the CDR3 reads CASSSGTGNYNEQFF. The CDR3 coding sequence is TGCGCCAGCAGCTCCGGGACAGGAAATTACAATGAGCAGTTCTTC.